A selection of T cell receptor beta chains follows, all from one sample in a study of somatic mutations in cytotoxic T cells in rheumatoid arthritis. Profiled with immunoSEQ multiplex PCR; TCRdb holds only in-frame clones, not every one. The sample includes about 19,000 clones, about 80% of them seen just once. Material for sequencing was CD8+ T cells sorted from blood. The receptor set was obtained from an adult with rheumatoid arthritis. Each CDR3 is given with its conserved first and last residue. D genes are given only for firm matches. Expanded clones get a size class; other rows say once, few or many, or leave the size out.

abundance: once
d_gene: NA
j_gene: TRBJ2-2
v_gene: TRBV11-3
len: 14
CDR3nt: TGTGCCAGCAGCCCCCCTAGTTTCACCGGGGAGCTGTTTTTT
CDR3aa: CASSPPSFTGELFF

abundance: NA
d_gene: TRBD1
j_gene: TRBJ1-2
v_gene: TRBV5-6
len: 13
CDR3nt: TGTGCCAGCAGCACCACAGGGGACTATGGCTACACCTTC
CDR3aa: CASSTTGDYGYTF

abundance: NA
d_gene: TRBD1
j_gene: TRBJ1-4
v_gene: TRBV7-8
len: 16
CDR3nt: TGTGCCAGCAGCGCCGGGACAGGAACAACTAATGAAAAACTGTTTTTT
CDR3aa: CASSAGTGTTNEKLFF

abundance: NA
d_gene: NA
j_gene: TRBJ2-3
v_gene: TRBV1
len: 16
CDR3nt: TGCACCAGCAGCCGGGAGCGGGGGGAACCCACAGATACGCAGTATTTT
CDR3aa: CTSSRERGEPTDTQYF

abundance: NA
d_gene: NA
j_gene: TRBJ1-1
v_gene: TRBV5-4
len: 12
CDR3nt: TGTGCCAGCAGCTTCGGGTTTACTGAAGCTTTCTTT
CDR3aa: CASSFGFTEAFF

abundance: NA
d_gene: NA
j_gene: TRBJ1-1
v_gene: TRBV19
len: 12
CDR3nt: TGTGCCAGTAGGGCTGGGGGATCTGAAGCTTTCTTT
CDR3aa: CASRAGGSEAFF

abundance: NA
d_gene: NA
j_gene: TRBJ2-4
v_gene: TRBV7-9
len: 15
CDR3nt: TGTGCCAGCTCGCCCCCAGGGAGGGCCAAAAACATTCAGTACTTC
CDR3aa: CASSPPGRAKNIQYF

abundance: NA
d_gene: NA
j_gene: TRBJ2-6
v_gene: TRBV4-2
len: 15
CDR3nt: TGTGCCAGCAGCTTTCGGGGGGCGGGGGCCAACGTCCTGACTTTC
CDR3aa: CASSFRGAGANVLTF

abundance: few
d_gene: TRBD1
j_gene: TRBJ2-7
v_gene: TRBV4-1
len: 14
CDR3nt: TGCGCCAGCAGCCAAGTAGACAGGGGATACGAGCAGTACTTC
CDR3aa: CASSQVDRGYEQYF

abundance: NA
d_gene: NA
j_gene: TRBJ2-7
v_gene: TRBV7-9
len: 16
CDR3nt: TGTGCCAGCAGCTTAGACTCAGGGGACATACACTACGAGCAGTACTTC
CDR3aa: CASSLDSGDIHYEQYF

abundance: NA
d_gene: TRBD2
j_gene: TRBJ2-2
v_gene: TRBV11-3
len: 16
CDR3nt: TGTGCCAGCAGCTTGGGGGGACTAGCGGGGACCGGGGAGCTGTTTTTT
CDR3aa: CASSLGGLAGTGELFF

abundance: NA
d_gene: NA
j_gene: TRBJ1-5
v_gene: TRBV7-2
len: 15
CDR3nt: TGTGCCAGCAGCCCAGAGGCAGGGGCCTATCAGCCCCAGCATTTT
CDR3aa: CASSPEAGAYQPQHF

abundance: NA
d_gene: TRBD2
j_gene: TRBJ2-5
v_gene: TRBV11-2
len: 14
CDR3nt: TGTGCCAGCAGCGGTACTAGCGACCAAGAGACCCAGTACTTC
CDR3aa: CASSGTSDQETQYF

abundance: NA
d_gene: TRBD2
j_gene: TRBJ2-7
v_gene: TRBV19
len: 14
CDR3nt: TGTGCCAGTAAGTGGACTAGCGGCACCCGAGAGCAGTACTTC
CDR3aa: CASKWTSGTREQYF

abundance: NA
d_gene: TRBD1
j_gene: TRBJ1-4
v_gene: TRBV7-9
len: 16
CDR3nt: TGTGCCAGCAGCCCCCCCTCCGGGACAGGGTTTGGAAAACTGTTTTTT
CDR3aa: CASSPPSGTGFGKLFF

abundance: NA
d_gene: NA
j_gene: TRBJ2-5
v_gene: TRBV11-3
len: 15
CDR3nt: TGTGCCAGCAGCTTACTGACGGGAGCCCATGAGACCCAGTACTTC
CDR3aa: CASSLLTGAHETQYF

abundance: NA
d_gene: NA
j_gene: TRBJ1-5
v_gene: TRBV10-1
len: 14
CDR3nt: TGCGCCAGCAGAGGGCGCGGTCGGGTTCAGCCCCAGCATTTT
CDR3aa: CASRGRGRVQPQHF